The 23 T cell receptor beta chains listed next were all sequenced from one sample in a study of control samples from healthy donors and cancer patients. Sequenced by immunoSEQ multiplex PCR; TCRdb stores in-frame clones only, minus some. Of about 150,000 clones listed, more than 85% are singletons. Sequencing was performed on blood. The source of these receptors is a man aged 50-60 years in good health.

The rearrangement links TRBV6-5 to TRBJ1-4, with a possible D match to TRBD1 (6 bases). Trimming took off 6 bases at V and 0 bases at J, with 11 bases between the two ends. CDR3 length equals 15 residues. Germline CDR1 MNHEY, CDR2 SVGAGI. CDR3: CASSLQGPTNEKLFF. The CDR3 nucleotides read TGTGCCAGCAGCCTACAGGGACCAACTAATGAAAAACTGTTTTTT.

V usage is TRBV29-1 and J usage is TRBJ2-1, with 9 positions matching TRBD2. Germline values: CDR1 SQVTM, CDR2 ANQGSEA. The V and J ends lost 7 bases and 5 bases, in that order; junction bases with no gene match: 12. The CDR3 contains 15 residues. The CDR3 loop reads CSALMLAGYNNEQFF. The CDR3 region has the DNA TGCAGCGCTTTGATGCTAGCGGGATACAACAATGAGCAGTTCTTC.

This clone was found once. CDR3 sequence: CASSIGGGFEAFF. Here the CDR3 DNA reads TGTGCCAGTAGTATAGGAGGGGGATTTGAAGCTTTCTTT. This chain joins TRBV19 and TRBJ1-1, with D possibly being TRBD1 (6 bases). The V end was cut by 1 base, the J end by 7 bases, with 10 bases between. The CDR3 has 13 amino acids. Germline V gene data show CDR1 as LNHDA and CDR2 as SQIVND (reference sequence).

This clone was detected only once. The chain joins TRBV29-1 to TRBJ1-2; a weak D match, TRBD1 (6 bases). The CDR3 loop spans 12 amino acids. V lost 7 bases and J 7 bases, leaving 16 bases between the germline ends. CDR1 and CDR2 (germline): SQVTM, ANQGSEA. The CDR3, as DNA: TGCAGCGCACCGCAGGGGTTGGGTGGCTACACCTTC. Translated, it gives CSAPQGLGGYTF.

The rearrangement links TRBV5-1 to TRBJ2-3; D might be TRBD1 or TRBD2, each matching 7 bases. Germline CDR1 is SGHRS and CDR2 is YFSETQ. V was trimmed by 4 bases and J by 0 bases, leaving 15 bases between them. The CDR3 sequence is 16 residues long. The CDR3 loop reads CASSGGGGFSTDTQYF. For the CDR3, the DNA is TGCGCCAGCAGCGGGGGAGGGGGCTTTAGCACAGATACGCAGTATTTT.

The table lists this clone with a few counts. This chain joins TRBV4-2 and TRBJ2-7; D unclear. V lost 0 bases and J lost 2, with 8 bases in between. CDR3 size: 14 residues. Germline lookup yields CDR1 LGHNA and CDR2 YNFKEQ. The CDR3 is CASSQDLWAYEQYF. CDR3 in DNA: TGTGCCAGCAGCCAAGATCTGTGGGCCTACGAGCAGTACTTC.

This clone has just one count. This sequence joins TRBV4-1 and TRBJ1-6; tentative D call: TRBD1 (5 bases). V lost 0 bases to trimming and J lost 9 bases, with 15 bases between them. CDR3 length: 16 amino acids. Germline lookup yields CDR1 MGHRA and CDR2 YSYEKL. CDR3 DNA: TGCGCCAGCAGCCAAGATGGGGGGGGGAAGTTTTCACCCCTCCACTTT. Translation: CASSQDGGGKFSPLHF.

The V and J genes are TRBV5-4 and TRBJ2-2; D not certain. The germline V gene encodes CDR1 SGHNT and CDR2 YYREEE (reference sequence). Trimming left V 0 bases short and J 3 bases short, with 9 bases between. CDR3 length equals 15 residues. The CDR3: CASSLAGIYTGELFF. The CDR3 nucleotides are TGTGCCAGCAGCTTGGCCGGCATCTACACCGGGGAGCTGTTTTTT.

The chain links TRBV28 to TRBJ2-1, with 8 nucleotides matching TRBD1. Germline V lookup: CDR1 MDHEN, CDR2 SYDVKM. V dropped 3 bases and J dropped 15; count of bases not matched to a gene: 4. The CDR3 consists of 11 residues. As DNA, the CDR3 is TGTGCCAGCAGTTTCCGGGACAGGTTGTTCTTC. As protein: CASSFRDRLFF.

CDR3 protein: CASSFLANYGYTF. CDR3 in DNA: TGTGCCAGCAGTTTTTTGGCAAACTATGGCTACACCTTC. The V and J genes are TRBV27 and TRBJ1-2; no firm D call. Germline assignment: CDR1 MNHEY and CDR2 SMNVEV (reference sequence). The germline V and J ends were trimmed by 3 bases and 2 bases, with 7 bases remaining between them. This CDR3 is built from 13 residues.

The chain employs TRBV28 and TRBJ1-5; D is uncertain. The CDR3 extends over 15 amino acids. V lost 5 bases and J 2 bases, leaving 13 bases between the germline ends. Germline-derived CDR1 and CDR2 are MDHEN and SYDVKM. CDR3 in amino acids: CASSPPHRGNQPQHF. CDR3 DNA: TGTGCCAGCAGTCCCCCCCATCGGGGCAATCAGCCCCAGCATTTT.

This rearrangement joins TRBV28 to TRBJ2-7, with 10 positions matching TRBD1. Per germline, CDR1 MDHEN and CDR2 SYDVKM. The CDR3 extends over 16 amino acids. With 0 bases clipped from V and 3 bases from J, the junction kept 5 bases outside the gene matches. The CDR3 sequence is CASSLWDRGGYYEQYF. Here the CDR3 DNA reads TGTGCCAGCAGTTTATGGGACAGGGGGGGTTACTACGAGCAGTACTTC. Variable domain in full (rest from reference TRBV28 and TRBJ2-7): DVKVTQSSRYLVKRTGEKVFLECVQDMDHENMFWYRQDPGLGLRLIYFSYDVKMKEKGDIPEGYSVSREKKERFSLILESASTNQTSMYLCASSLWDRGGYYEQYFGPGTRLTVT.

The CDR3 sequence is CASSFDRGQAFF. As DNA, the CDR3 is TGTGCCAGCAGTTTCGACAGGGGACAAGCTTTCTTT. V and J are TRBV6-5 and TRBJ1-1; 8 bases agree with TRBD1. There are 12 residues in the CDR3. CDR1 and CDR2 from the germline V gene are MNHEY and SVGAGI. V lost 4 bases to trimming and J lost 9 bases; unmatched junction nucleotides: 4.

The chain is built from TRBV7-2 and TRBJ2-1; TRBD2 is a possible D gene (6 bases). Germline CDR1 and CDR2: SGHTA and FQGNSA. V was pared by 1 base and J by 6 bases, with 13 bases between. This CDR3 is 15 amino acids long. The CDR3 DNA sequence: TGTGCCAGCAGCTTAGTAGCGGTCCCAGGCAATGAGCAGTTCTTC. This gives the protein CASSLVAVPGNEQFF.

CDR3 DNA sequence: TGTGCTAGTGGTTTGTCGAACAGTTGGACTGAAGCTTTCTTT. Its protein is CASGLSNSWTEAFF. The chain recombines TRBV12-5 with TRBJ1-1; no clear D. The length of the CDR3 is 14 residues. V lost 2 bases, J lost 5 bases, and 12 bases lay in between. Germline values: CDR1 LGHNT, CDR2 FRNRAP. Combining the CDR3 with reference TRBV12-5 and TRBJ1-1 gives the whole variable domain DARVTQTPRHKVTEMGQEVTMRCQPILGHNTVFWYRQTMMQGLELLAYFRNRAPLDDSGMPKDRFSAEMPDATLATLKIQPSEPRDSAVYFCASGLSNSWTEAFFGQGTRLTVV.

This CDR3 is CASSQIGTGVTYEQYF. The CDR3 region has the DNA TGTGCCAGCAGCCAGATTGGGACAGGTGTTACCTACGAGCAGTACTTC. This chain joins TRBV4-2 and TRBJ2-7; 8 bases fit TRBD1. Germline values: CDR1 LGHNA, CDR2 YNFKEQ. The CDR3 has 16 residues. V trimming: 3 bases; J trimming: 2 bases; junction bases outside the gene matches: 9.

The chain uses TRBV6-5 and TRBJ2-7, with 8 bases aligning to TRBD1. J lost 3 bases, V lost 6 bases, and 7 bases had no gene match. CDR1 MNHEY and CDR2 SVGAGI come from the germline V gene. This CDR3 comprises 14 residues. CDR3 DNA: TGTGCCAGCAGACCCGGGACAGGAGTCTACGAGCAGTACTTC. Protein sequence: CASRPGTGVYEQYF.

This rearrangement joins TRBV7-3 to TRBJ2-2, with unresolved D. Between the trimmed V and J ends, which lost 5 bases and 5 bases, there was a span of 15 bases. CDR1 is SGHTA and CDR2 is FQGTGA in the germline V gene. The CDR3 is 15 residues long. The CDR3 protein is CASSPGLGETGELFF. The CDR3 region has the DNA TGTGCCAGCAGCCCCGGGCTGGGCGAGACCGGGGAGCTGTTTTTT.

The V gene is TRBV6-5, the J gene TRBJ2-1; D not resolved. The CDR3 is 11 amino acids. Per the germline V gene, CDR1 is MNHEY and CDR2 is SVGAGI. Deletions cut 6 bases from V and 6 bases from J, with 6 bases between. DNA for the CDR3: TGTGCCAGCAGCCCGCGCAATGAGCAGTTCTTC. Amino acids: CASSPRNEQFF.

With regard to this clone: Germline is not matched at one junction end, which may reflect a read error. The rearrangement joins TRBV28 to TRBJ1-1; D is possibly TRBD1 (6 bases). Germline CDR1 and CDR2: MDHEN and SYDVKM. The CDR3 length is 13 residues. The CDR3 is CASSPGVNAEAFF. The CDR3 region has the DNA TGTGCCAGCAGTCCAGGGGTGAACGCTGAAGCTTTCTTT. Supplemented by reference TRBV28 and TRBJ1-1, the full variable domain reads DVKVTQSSRYLVKRTGEKVFLECVQDMDHENMFWYRQDPGLGLRLIYFSYDVKMKEKGDIPEGYSVSREKKERFSLILESASTNQTSMYLCASSPGVNAEAFFGQGTRLTVV.

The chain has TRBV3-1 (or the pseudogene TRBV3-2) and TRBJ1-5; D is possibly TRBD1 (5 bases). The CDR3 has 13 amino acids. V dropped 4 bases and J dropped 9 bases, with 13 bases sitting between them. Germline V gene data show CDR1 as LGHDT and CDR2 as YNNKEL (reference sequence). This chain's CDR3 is CASSPGPAGPQHF. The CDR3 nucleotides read TGTGCCAGCAGCCCGGGACCTGCAGGGCCCCAGCATTTT.

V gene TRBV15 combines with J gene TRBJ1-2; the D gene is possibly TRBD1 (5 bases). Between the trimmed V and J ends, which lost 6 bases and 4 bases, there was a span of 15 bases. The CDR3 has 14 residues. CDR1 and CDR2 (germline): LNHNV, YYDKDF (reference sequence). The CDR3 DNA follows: TGTGCCACCAGGGCCGCCGGGGGTGTCTATGGCTACACCTTC. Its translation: CATRAAGGVYGYTF.

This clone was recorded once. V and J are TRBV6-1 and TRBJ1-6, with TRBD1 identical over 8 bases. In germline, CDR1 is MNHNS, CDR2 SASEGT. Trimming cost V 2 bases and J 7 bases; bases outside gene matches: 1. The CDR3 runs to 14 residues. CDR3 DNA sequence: TGTGCCAGCAGTGAACAGGGGGCGAATTCACCCCTCCACTTT. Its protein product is CASSEQGANSPLHF.